This record covers a single T cell receptor (beta chain). The data are from a study of PD-1 blockade in classical Hodgkin lymphoma. The CDR3 length is 18 residues. The trim removed 4 bases at V and 3 bases at J, leaving 17 bases unmatched. CDR1 and CDR2 from the germline V gene are SGHKS and YYEKEE (reference sequence). Documented time point: cycle 4 day 1 (C4D1), after around six weeks of nivolumab. Every patient relapsed after autologous stem cell transplantation, and brentuximab vedotin exposure varied. Complete response, partial response or progressive disease constituted the best response categories observed. Libraries were prepared by immunoSEQ multiplex PCR; TCRdb keeps only in-frame clonotypes and omits some of them. The table has 10,000 or so clones, approximately 87% seen once.

The clonotype originates from a human donor with classical Hodgkin lymphoma. Here the sequenced sample was peripheral blood mononuclear cells (PBMCs), taken before the fourth cycle of nivolumab. The chain employs TRBV5-5 and TRBJ1-2, with TRBD1 matching 8 bases. CDR3: CASSKRTGQVFEDYGYTF. CDR3 bases: TGTGCCAGCAGCAAGCGAACGGGACAGGTCTTTGAAGACTATGGCTACACCTTC.